This T cell receptor (beta chain) was sequenced in a study of cytomegalovirus exposure and HLA in healthy donors. Study-wide context: Caucasian-associated ancestry cluster membership applied to approximately 80% of approximately 420 genotyped donors.

Study findings and constraints: Within a later analysis, the majority of CMV-associated TCR beta chains appeared HLA-restricted. The authors later found HLA-associated TCR beta chains more clonally expanded than equally common others. When a later analysis was performed, an Asian-associated ancestry cluster reportedly had fewer N-insertions than the roughly 690-donor mean.

This PCR relied on a set of 60 Vbeta primers and 13 Jbeta primers. Method: immunoSEQ multiplex PCR; TCRdb's copy keeps in-frame clones and lacks some. The sample yields over 150,000 clones, about 69% seen once. This clone has only a few counts. What it binds is unknown. The sequenced sample consisted of PBMCs. This clonotype was sampled from a man under 40 in good health and CMV-seropositive.

The CDR3 bases are TGTGCCAGTAGTCCGCGGACTAGCGGGGGGATTTTGTCCTACGAGCAGTACTTC. This sequence encodes CASSPRTSGGILSYEQYF. The chain recombines TRBV19 with TRBJ2-7; 14 positions match TRBD2. Germline assignment: CDR1 LNHDA and CDR2 SQIVND (reference sequence). The CDR3 sequence is 18 residues long. The V and J ends lost 5 bases and 1 base, in that order; junction bases with no gene match: 10.